These 24 T cell receptor beta chains came from one sample sequenced in a study of cytomegalovirus exposure and HLA in healthy donors. With 60 Vbeta and 13 Jbeta primers, the PCR was carried out. This table comes from immunoSEQ multiplex PCR, and its TCRdb copy is limited to in-frame clones, with some not included. The data contain 85,000 to 110,000 clones, 66% of them singletons. The sample comprised PBMCs. The receptor set was obtained from a woman between 50 and 59 years old in good health and CMV-seronegative.

The chain is built from TRBV7-6 and TRBJ2-7; 8 nucleotides match TRBD1. With 5 bases clipped from V and 3 bases from J, the junction kept 6 bases outside the gene matches. This CDR3 spans 14 amino acids. Germline assignment: CDR1 SGHVS and CDR2 FNYEAQ. CDR3 region: CASSQGQAFYEQYF. The CDR3 DNA is TGTGCCAGCAGCCAGGGACAGGCTTTCTACGAGCAGTACTTC. The full variable domain, completed using reference TRBV7-6 and TRBJ2-7, is GAGVSQSPRYKVTKRGQDVALRCDPISGHVSLYWYRQALGQGPEFLTYFNYEAQQDKSGLPNDRFSAERPEGSISTLTIQRTEQRDSAMYRCASSQGQAFYEQYFGPGTRLTVT.

This clone was recorded a few times. In the same sample, other DNA sequences code for this CDR3. The CDR3: CASSLASGSDTQYF. CDR3 DNA: TGCGCCAGCAGCTTGGCTAGCGGGTCAGATACGCAGTATTTT. This chain connects TRBV5-1 to TRBJ2-3, with 8 bases identical to TRBD2. The J segment lost 4 bases and the V segment lost 0 bases, leaving 1 base of the junction unmatched. In germline, CDR1 is SGHRS, CDR2 YFSETQ. This CDR3 comprises 14 residues. Variable domain in full (rest from reference TRBV5-1 and TRBJ2-3): KAGVTQTPRYLIKTRGQQVTLSCSPISGHRSVSWYQQTPGQGLQFLFEYFSETQRNKGNFPGRFSGRQFSNSRSEMNVSTLELGDSALYLCASSLASGSDTQYFGPGTRLTVL.

The V gene is TRBV15, the J gene TRBJ1-2; D perhaps matches TRBD1 (5 bases). The CDR3 covers 18 residues. V was clipped by 0 bases and J by 2 bases, with 19 bases between them. Germline CDR1 LNHNV, CDR2 YYDKDF (reference sequence). The CDR3 DNA is TGTGCCACCAGCAGAGATAGGGGTCGGGGGGGTAGGAACTATGGCTACACCTTC. The encoded protein is CATSRDRGRGGRNYGYTF.

This clone was seen a handful of times. The chain carries TRBV6-5 and TRBJ2-1, with D unresolved. The CDR3 consists of 11 residues. The germline V gene has CDR1 MNHEY and CDR2 SVGAGI. The V and J ends lost 3 bases and 9 bases respectively, with 6 bases between them. The CDR3 loop reads CASSYSGEQFF. The DNA for the CDR3 is TGTGCCAGCAGTTATTCCGGTGAGCAGTTCTTC.

The chain links TRBV25-1 to TRBJ1-4; perhaps TRBD1 as D (6 bases). V lost 5 bases to trimming and J lost 7 bases, with 14 bases between them. The V gene's germline CDR1 is MGHDK and CDR2 SYGVNS. This CDR3 region has 14 residues. CDR3 loop: CASSNRGAREKLFF. The CDR3 DNA follows: TGTGCCAGCAGTAACCGGGGGGCGCGTGAAAAACTGTTTTTT.

The chain links TRBV6-5 to TRBJ2-1; 8 bases line up with TRBD2. With V trimmed by 0 bases and J by 0 bases, 1 base remained unmatched. Germline CDR1 is MNHEY and CDR2 is SVGAGI. The CDR3 has 16 amino acids. The CDR3 loop reads CASSYSLAGSYNEQFF. The DNA of the CDR3 is TGTGCCAGCAGTTACTCGCTAGCGGGCTCCTACAATGAGCAGTTCTTC.

This sequence joins TRBV7-2 and TRBJ1-5, with D perhaps TRBD1 (5 bases). V lost 4 bases, J lost 5 bases, and 12 bases lay in between. This CDR3 region has 14 residues. Germline CDR1 and CDR2: SGHTA and FQGNSA. CDR3 nucleotides: TGTGCCAGCAGCTCTCAGGGTCAGGATCAGCCCCAGCATTTT. This codes for CASSSQGQDQPQHF.

This sequence joins TRBV5-5 and TRBJ2-2, with 9 bases aligning to TRBD2. With 0 bases clipped from V and 6 bases from J, the junction kept 6 bases outside the gene matches. The germline CDR1 and CDR2 sequences are SGHKS and YYEKEE (reference sequence). The CDR3 contains 16 residues. CDR3 residues: CASSLGLVAGAGELFF. Here the CDR3 DNA reads TGTGCCAGCAGCTTGGGATTGGTAGCGGGAGCCGGGGAGCTGTTTTTT.

This chain connects TRBV7-5 to TRBJ2-7; the DNA was not compared with TRBD1, the D call given in the table. TRBV7-5 is deemed a pseudogene. This CDR3 spans 13 amino acids. CDR3 residues: CVRSDRAVHEQYF. Written as DNA, the CDR3 is TGTGTCAGAAGCGACAGGGCGGTCCACGAGCAGTACTTC.

Only a few counts were recorded for this clone. The rearrangement links TRBV7-2 to TRBJ1-2; D is possibly TRBD1 (5 bases). The CDR3 totals 15 residues. The V gene's germline CDR1 is SGHTA and CDR2 FQGNSA. With 3 bases removed from V and 1 base from J, the gap between germline ends came to 12 bases. CDR3 residues: CASSFKLDSNYGYTF. The DNA for the CDR3 is TGTGCCAGCAGCTTTAAGTTAGACAGTAACTATGGCTACACCTTC.

This clone was seen a handful of times. The chain's CDR3 is CASSSIQTGAETQYF. The CDR3 bases are TGTGCCAGCAGTTCCATACAAACAGGCGCAGAGACCCAGTACTTC. V gene TRBV27 combines with J gene TRBJ2-5, with D possibly matching TRBD1 (5 bases). CDR1 and CDR2 (germline): MNHEY, SMNVEV (reference sequence). The V and J ends lost 4 bases and 4 bases respectively, with 16 bases between them. This CDR3 contains 15 residues.

About this clone itself: The junction departs from the called germline gene at one end, perhaps through a read error. The chain couples TRBV5-6 to TRBJ2-3; 11 bases are shared with TRBD2. Germline V lookup: CDR1 SGHDT, CDR2 YYEEEE. CDR3 size: 15 residues. CDR3 DNA sequence: TGTGCCAGCAGCTTCCGCCAGGGACTAGCGGTATTCTCAATTTGG. This gives the protein CASSFRQGLAVFSIW.

In this sample, this clone turned up a few times. V gene TRBV19 combines with J gene TRBJ2-7, with 7 bases that match TRBD1. The CDR3 spans 14 residues. Trimming removed 1 base from V and 9 bases from J; junction bases left unmatched: 9. Germline V gene data show CDR1 as LNHDA and CDR2 as SQIVND (reference sequence). The CDR3 bases are TGTGCCAGTAGTATAGCGGGACAGAGCACCGGGCAGTACTTC. Its protein is CASSIAGQSTGQYF.

V usage is TRBV7-9 and J usage is TRBJ1-5, with a weak D call TRBD1 (5 bases). The CDR3 consists of 15 residues. Per germline, CDR1 SEHNR and CDR2 FQNEAQ (reference sequence). Trimming pared 1 base from V and 4 bases from J, leaving 11 bases between. Here the CDR3 reads CASSLGGGTNQPQHF. Written as DNA, the CDR3 is TGTGCCAGCAGCTTAGGGGGGGGAACGAATCAGCCCCAGCATTTT. Full variable domain (outside the CDR3, taken from reference TRBV7-9 and TRBJ1-5): DTGVSQNPRHKITKRGQNVTFRCDPISEHNRLYWYRQTLGQGPEFLTYFQNEAQLEKSRLLSDRFSAERPKGSFSTLEIQRTEQGDSAMYLCASSLGGGTNQPQHFGDGTRLSIL.

This clone was recorded only once. The junction does not match germline at one end; this may be a read error. The same CDR3 arises from other DNA sequences in this sample as well. The chain has TRBV7-2 and TRBJ1-1, with TRBD1 matching 7 bases. The CDR3 extends over 12 amino acids. Germline V gene lookup returns CDR1 SGHTA and CDR2 FQGNSA. CDR3: CASSLRGREAFF. CDR3 in DNA: TGTGCCAGCAGCTTAAGGGGGCGTGAAGCCTTCTTT.

The genes are TRBV4-2 and TRBJ2-3; D gene uncertain. CDR1 and CDR2 (germline): LGHNA, YNFKEQ. This CDR3 comprises 15 residues. Trimming took off 0 bases at V and 1 base at J, with 8 bases between the two ends. CDR3 sequence (DNA): TGTGCCAGCAGCCAAGATTTAACTGGCACAGATACGCAGTATTTT. This translates into CASSQDLTGTDTQYF.

This chain links TRBV10-1 with TRBJ2-5; D is uncertain. Germline assignment: CDR1 WNHNN and CDR2 SYGVQD (reference sequence). Trimming removed 4 bases from V and 3 bases from J, with 9 bases in between. This CDR3 contains 13 residues. The CDR3 bases are TGCGCCAGCAGTGTCGGAGAAAAAGAGACCCAGTACTTC. Residues: CASSVGEKETQYF.

The rearrangement joins TRBV13 to TRBJ2-5; the match to TRBD1 covers 11 bases. The J call may be incorrect, as the DNA end agrees better with TRBJ2-7. CDR3 length: 14 residues. Germline V gene data show CDR1 as PRHDT and CDR2 as FYEKMQ (reference sequence). The CDR3 spells CASSFWTGGNEQYF. In DNA form, the CDR3 reads TGTGCCAGCAGCTTTTGGACAGGGGGCAACGAGCAGTACTTC.

CDR3 coding DNA: TGTGCCAGCAGCTGGACAGTGAATCAGCCCCAGCATTTT. Its translation is CASSWTVNQPQHF. This chain links TRBV5-5 with TRBJ1-5; TRBD1 might be the D (6 bases). Germline V gives CDR1 SGHKS, CDR2 YYEKEE (reference sequence). This CDR3 contains 13 residues. The V and J ends lost 3 bases and 4 bases respectively, with 8 bases between them.

This chain links TRBV5-1 with TRBJ1-1; no clear D gene. The V end was cut by 3 bases, the J end by 4 bases, with 10 bases between. The CDR3 loop spans 13 amino acids. From germline, CDR1 is SGHRS and CDR2 YFSETQ. In nucleotides, the CDR3 is TGCGCCAGCAGCTCGACCGGGAGCACTGAAGCTTTCTTT. The encoded protein is CASSSTGSTEAFF.

V usage is TRBV6-6 and J usage is TRBJ2-5; 9 bases line up with TRBD1. The junction had 11 bases not matched to a gene; V was cut back by 7 bases and J by 5 bases. Looked up from germline, CDR1 is MNHNY and CDR2 is SVGAGI (reference sequence). The CDR3 has 15 residues. CDR3 DNA sequence: TGTGCCAGCATGAGGAAACAGGGGGCCTCGGAGACCCAGTACTTC. Residues: CASMRKQGASETQYF.

This clone was seen a few times. The chain uses TRBV11-3 and TRBJ2-7, with TRBD2 matching over 8 bases. CDR1 and CDR2 from the germline V gene are SGHNT and YENEEA. The CDR3 has 16 residues. The ends lost 1 base at V and 0 bases at J; junction bases unmatched: 5. CDR3 sequence: CASSLVAGGPSYEQYF. The CDR3 DNA reads as TGTGCCAGCAGCTTAGTGGCGGGAGGCCCCTCCTACGAGCAGTACTTC.

The V call is TRBV5-6, the J call TRBJ2-6; D gene unclear. The CDR3 runs to 13 residues. In germline, CDR1 is SGHDT, CDR2 YYEEEE. Trimming removed 6 bases from V and 4 bases from J, with 8 bases in between. The CDR3 reads CASTPVGANVLTF. In DNA form, the CDR3 reads TGTGCCAGCACTCCGGTAGGGGCCAACGTCCTGACTTTC. Complete variable domain (other parts from reference TRBV5-6 and TRBJ2-6): DAGVTQSPTHLIKTRGQQVTLRCSPKSGHDTVSWYQQALGQGPQFIFQYYEEEERQRGNFPDRFSGHQFPNYSSELNVNALLLGDSALYLCASTPVGANVLTFGAGSRLTVL.

The chain combines TRBV11-3 with TRBJ2-1, with TRBD2 matching over 7 bases. V shed 3 bases and J 0 bases; nucleotides not matched to a gene: 14. The CDR3 runs 19 residues. CDR1 is SGHNT and CDR2 is YENEEA in the germline V gene. As DNA, the CDR3 is TGTGCCAGCAGCTTTCGTAGTAGCGGGCGTCTAAGCTCCTACAATGAGCAGTTCTTC. Amino acids: CASSFRSSGRLSSYNEQFF.